This T cell receptor beta chain was documented in a study of CD8 T cells in Susac syndrome. In the study overall: Blood was drawn from Susac syndrome patients while they were therapy-naive, on corticosteroids, or on intravenous immunoglobulin alone.

The recently defined diagnostic criteria for definite or probable disease were met by the Susac syndrome patients. Negative isolation yielded the CD8+ and CD4+ T cells, while FACS enriched the TEMRA cells. Reverse transcription of roughly 0.45 to 1 ug RNA was performed with random hexamers. TCRdb used MiXCR to reprocess the immunoSEQ multiplex PCR reads, holding one entry per CDR3 protein. The table has about 210,000 distinct CDR3 sequences, approximately 94% seen once. The sample consisted of CD4+ T cells from PBMCs. This receptor was identified in a human donor with Susac syndrome.

The CDR3 spells CSVRPVAFDEQYF. The CDR3 nucleotides read TGCAGTGTTCGCCCCGTAGCTTTCGACGAGCAGTACTTC. The gene calls are TRBV20-1 and TRBJ2-7; no firm D call. This CDR3 contains 13 residues. Per germline, CDR1 DFQATT and CDR2 SNEGSKA (reference sequence). Trimming took off 7 bases at V and 5 bases at J, with 18 bases between the two ends.